The 25 T cell receptor beta chains presented below share a single source sample, sequenced in a study of blood T cell repertoires in COVID-19. The protocol was immunoSEQ multiplex PCR, while the TCRdb copy is restricted to in-frame clones and leaves out a portion. The table includes approximately 100,000 clones, 84% detected once. The sample was peripheral blood. The receptor source for this set is a man in his 60s with acute or convalescent COVID-19.

This rearrangement joins TRBV6-5 to TRBJ1-2, with D tentatively TRBD1 (6 bases). Germline CDR1 and CDR2: MNHEY and SVGAGI. There are 13 residues in the CDR3. V lost 4 bases, J lost 4 bases, and 10 bases lay in between. The CDR3 nucleotides read TGTGCCAGCAGTTTATCAGGGGCCTATGGCTACACCTTC. Amino acid sequence: CASSLSGAYGYTF.

The chain joins TRBV5-6 to TRBJ1-1; D is possibly TRBD1 (6 bases). CDR3 length: 13 residues. Trimming left V 2 bases short and J 4 bases short, with 9 bases between. CDR1 SGHDT and CDR2 YYEEEE come from the germline V gene. CDR3 coding DNA: TGTGCCAGCAGCTTACAGGGCCGCACTGAAGCTTTCTTT. This sequence encodes CASSLQGRTEAFF.

This chain links TRBV19 with TRBJ1-1; 12 positions match TRBD1. The CDR3 runs 20 residues. The germline CDR1 and CDR2 sequences are LNHDA and SQIVND (reference sequence). V lost 4 bases and J lost 3; bases outside the gene matches: 18. CDR3 amino acids: CASSTPGQGAVVARDTEAFF. DNA for the CDR3: TGTGCCAGTAGTACACCGGGACAGGGGGCCGTGGTCGCTCGTGACACTGAAGCTTTCTTT.

A single count supports this clone. This chain connects TRBV27 to TRBJ1-4, with TRBD1 matching over 8 bases. The CDR3 has 16 amino acids. Looked up from germline, CDR1 is MNHEY and CDR2 is SMNVEV (reference sequence). V shed 5 bases and J 4 bases; nucleotides not matched to a gene: 9. Here the CDR3 DNA reads TGTGCCAGCAGTCCCCGGGACAGGCGGCTTAATGAAAAACTGTTTTTT. Protein: CASSPRDRRLNEKLFF.

This clone was recorded a few times. The rearrangement joins TRBV3-1 (or the pseudogene TRBV3-2) to TRBJ1-2; 9 nucleotides match TRBD1. This CDR3 comprises 14 residues. The trim removed 2 bases at V and 7 bases at J, leaving 5 bases unmatched. Germline V lookup: CDR1 LGHDT, CDR2 YNNKEL (reference sequence). The CDR3 spells CASSQKGQGSGYTF. In DNA, the CDR3 is TGTGCCAGCAGCCAAAAGGGACAGGGAAGTGGCTACACCTTC.

This clone has just a few counts. The J gene is TRBJ1-4, the V gene TRBV28; perhaps TRBD1 as D (6 bases). The germline V gene has CDR1 MDHEN and CDR2 SYDVKM. CDR3 size: 15 residues. V was shortened by 4 bases and J by 4 bases, with 13 bases between the two germline ends. CDR3 loop: CASSSEQGFNEKLFF. For the CDR3, the DNA is TGTGCCAGCAGTTCCGAACAGGGTTTTAATGAAAAACTGTTTTTT.

In its sample, this clone was seen many times. The J gene is TRBJ1-2, the V gene TRBV6-1, with TRBD1 identical over 9 bases. Germline CDR1 MNHNS, CDR2 SASEGT. The trim removed 4 bases at V and 0 bases at J, leaving 6 bases unmatched. This CDR3 is built from 16 residues. The CDR3 bases are TGTGCCAGCAGTGGAGGCGGACAGGGGCCTAACTATGGCTACACCTTC. Protein product: CASSGGGQGPNYGYTF.

This clone was seen a few times. The chain combines TRBV3-1 (or the pseudogene TRBV3-2) with TRBJ2-5; perhaps TRBD1 as D (6 bases). The germline V and J ends were trimmed by 8 bases and 2 bases, with 18 bases remaining between them. Germline-derived CDR1 and CDR2 are LGHDT and YNNKEL (reference sequence). CDR3 length: 15 amino acids. CDR3 sequence (DNA): TGTGCCAGCCCCGAGGGGGACCCCCTTCAAGAGACCCAGTACTTC. It specifies CASPEGDPLQETQYF.

The genes are TRBV30 and TRBJ2-3, with D perhaps matching TRBD2 (7 bases). Trimming left V 0 bases short and J 3 bases short, with 19 bases between. The germline V gene has CDR1 GTSNPN and CDR2 SVGIG (reference sequence). The CDR3 is 17 residues long. Written as DNA, the CDR3 is TGTGCCTGGAGTGTAGAGGGGGGGGAGTGGGCGACAGATACGCAGTATTTT. As protein: CAWSVEGGEWATDTQYF.

A few counts support this clone. V usage is TRBV20-1 and J usage is TRBJ2-2, with 9 bases matching TRBD1. From germline, CDR1 is DFQATT and CDR2 SNEGSKA (reference sequence). V dropped 3 bases and J dropped 1; count of bases not matched to a gene: 6. This CDR3 is 16 amino acids long. The CDR3 bases are TGCAGTGCTAGTCGCCCGGACAGGGGGAACACCGGGGAGCTGTTTTTT. Amino acids: CSASRPDRGNTGELFF.

J is TRBJ1-3 and V is TRBV7-9; the D gene is possibly TRBD1 (5 bases). V lost 5 bases and J 4 bases, leaving 18 bases between the germline ends. From germline, CDR1 is SEHNR and CDR2 FQNEAQ (reference sequence). The CDR3 length is 16 residues. CDR3 sequence: CASSRGGGSAGNTIYF. The CDR3, as DNA: TGTGCCAGCAGCCGCGGGGGAGGTTCGGCAGGAAACACCATATATTTT. The whole variable domain, filled in from reference TRBV7-9 and TRBJ1-3, reads DTGVSQNPRHKITKRGQNVTFRCDPISEHNRLYWYRQTLGQGPEFLTYFQNEAQLEKSRLLSDRFSAERPKGSFSTLEIQRTEQGDSAMYLCASSRGGGSAGNTIYFGEGSWLTVV.

This sequence joins TRBV19 and TRBJ1-1; no clear D gene. V lost 7 bases to trimming and J lost 0 bases, with 12 bases between them. CDR1 is LNHDA, CDR2 SQIVND, per germline (reference sequence). The CDR3 runs 14 residues. CDR3 sequence: CASMSERMNTEAFF. The CDR3 coding sequence is TGTGCCAGTATGAGTGAACGTATGAACACTGAAGCTTTCTTT.

This clone came up a few times. The identical CDR3 is also encoded by other nucleotide sequences in the sample. The chain carries TRBV20-1 and TRBJ1-2; D ambiguous. Germline loops: CDR1 DFQATT, CDR2 SNEGSKA (reference sequence). This CDR3 comprises 11 residues. V dropped 3 bases and J dropped 4 bases, with 6 bases sitting between them. The DNA of the CDR3 is TGCAGTGCTAGGTCAGGCTATGGCTACACCTTC. It is translated as CSARSGYGYTF.

The chain couples TRBV5-1 to TRBJ2-5; 9 nucleotides agree with TRBD2. This CDR3 contains 14 residues. J gave up 4 bases and V 3 bases, and 4 bases lay outside the gene matches. The germline gives CDR1 SGHRS, CDR2 YFSETQ. This chain's CDR3 is CASSSRTSAETQYF. CDR3 coding DNA: TGCGCCAGCAGCTCCCGGACTAGCGCAGAGACCCAGTACTTC. The whole variable domain, filled in from reference TRBV5-1 and TRBJ2-5, reads KAGVTQTPRYLIKTRGQQVTLSCSPISGHRSVSWYQQTPGQGLQFLFEYFSETQRNKGNFPGRFSGRQFSNSRSEMNVSTLELGDSALYLCASSSRTSAETQYFGPGTRLLVL.

Only one count was recorded for this clone. This sequence joins TRBV7-2 and TRBJ2-3; 7 bases align to TRBD1. This CDR3 is 16 amino acids long. CDR1 is SGHTA and CDR2 is FQGNSA in the germline V gene. J was trimmed by 3 bases and V by 5 bases; bases with no gene match: 11. The CDR3 DNA reads as TGTGCCAGCAGCCCACCCCGACAGGGACCAACAGATACGCAGTATTTT. Translated, it gives CASSPPRQGPTDTQYF.

The sample holds one count of this clone. This chain joins TRBV6-5 and TRBJ1-1; D is unresolved. The germline V gene encodes CDR1 MNHEY and CDR2 SVGAGI. Trimming shortened V by 2 bases and J by 7 bases, and 14 bases separated the two germline ends. CDR3 size: 14 residues. This chain's CDR3 is CASSYQSARVEAFF. CDR3 coding DNA: TGTGCCAGCAGTTACCAATCAGCTAGAGTTGAAGCTTTCTTT.

The table lists this clone with a count of one. The gene calls are TRBV11-2 and TRBJ1-3; D is perhaps TRBD1 (5 bases). Germline-derived CDR1 and CDR2 are SGHAT and FQNNGV. The CDR3 has 16 amino acids. Deletions cut 5 bases from V and 2 bases from J, with 16 bases between. Here the CDR3 DNA reads TGTGCCAGCAGCCCCCCGCTCGGGGGAGCTGGAAACACCATATATTTT. Its protein product is CASSPPLGGAGNTIYF. Full variable domain (outside the CDR3, taken from reference TRBV11-2 and TRBJ1-3): EAGVAQSPRYKIIEKRQSVAFWCNPISGHATLYWYQQILGQGPKLLIQFQNNGVVDDSQLPKDRFSAERLKGVDSTLKIQPAKLEDSAVYLCASSPPLGGAGNTIYFGEGSWLTVV.

This chain uses TRBV5-1 with TRBJ1-1; maybe TRBD1 (6 bases). This CDR3 is 14 amino acids long. V was trimmed by 3 bases and J by 1 base, leaving 10 bases between them. Per germline, CDR1 SGHRS and CDR2 YFSETQ. The CDR3 DNA follows: TGCGCCAGCAGCTCTCAGGGGCCGAACACTGAAGCTTTCTTT. It yields the protein CASSSQGPNTEAFF.

This clone has just one count. The genes are TRBV14 and TRBJ2-5; 8 bases match TRBD1. Germline lookup yields CDR1 SGHDN and CDR2 FVKESK. Trimming at V came to 7 bases and at J to 4 bases, leaving 5 bases not matched to a gene. This CDR3 comprises 13 residues. The CDR3 sequence is CASNNGQGETQYF. The DNA for the CDR3 is TGTGCCAGCAACAACGGACAGGGAGAGACCCAGTACTTC.

The chain joins TRBV28 to TRBJ1-1; D unresolved. The CDR3 has 12 residues. The V end lost 3 bases, the J end lost 5 bases, and 7 bases lay between the germline ends. Germline-derived CDR1 and CDR2 are MDHEN and SYDVKM. The CDR3: CASSFTWTEAFF. DNA of the CDR3: TGTGCCAGCAGTTTTACATGGACTGAAGCTTTCTTT.

V and J are TRBV24-1 and TRBJ1-5; weak D call: TRBD1 (6 bases). The V end was cut by 3 bases, the J end by 2 bases, with 10 bases between. The germline V gene encodes CDR1 KGHDR and CDR2 SFDVKD. This CDR3 comprises 15 residues. CDR3 DNA: TGTGCCACCAGTGATCCTAGACAGGGCAATCAGCCCCAGCATTTT. Its translation: CATSDPRQGNQPQHF.

The sample holds one count of this clone. The rearrangement uses TRBV7-9 and TRBJ2-7; 8 nucleotides agree with TRBD1. The CDR3 has 16 amino acids. CDR1 and CDR2 (germline): SEHNR, FQNEAQ (reference sequence). V shed 5 bases, J shed 4 bases, and the junction held 13 bases outside the gene matches. DNA of the CDR3: TGTGCCAGCAGCACCAACCAGGGGGCGGTGGTGTACGAGCAGTACTTC. Encoded protein: CASSTNQGAVVYEQYF.

The chain joins TRBV24-1 to TRBJ2-3, with 11 bases aligning to TRBD1. V trimming: 4 bases; J trimming: 0 bases; junction bases outside the gene matches: 8. The CDR3 totals 18 residues. Germline assignment: CDR1 KGHDR and CDR2 SFDVKD. The CDR3 nucleotides read TGTGCCACCAGTGACCTGGCCGGGACAGGGGGGAGCACAGATACGCAGTATTTT. Its translation is CATSDLAGTGGSTDTQYF.

In its sample, this clone was seen a few times. This chain uses TRBV28 with TRBJ1-6; no firm D call. In germline, CDR1 is MDHEN, CDR2 SYDVKM. This CDR3 has 14 residues. V lost 8 bases to trimming and J lost 4 bases, with 12 bases between them. DNA for the CDR3: TGTGCCAGCGGATCCGGCGGGTATAATTCACCCCTCCACTTT. It specifies CASGSGGYNSPLHF.

The chain combines TRBV27 with TRBJ1-4; TRBD1 agrees at 8 bases. The length of the CDR3 is 15 residues. Looked up from germline, CDR1 is MNHEY and CDR2 is SMNVEV (reference sequence). Losses at the gene ends were 2 bases for V and 7 bases for J; bases not matched to a gene: 6. CDR3 protein: CASSLRTGYGEKLFF. The CDR3 bases are TGTGCCAGCAGTTTACGGACAGGGTATGGTGAAAAACTGTTTTTT. The whole variable domain, filled in from reference TRBV27 and TRBJ1-4, reads EAQVTQNPRYLITVTGKKLTVTCSQNMNHEYMSWYRQDPGLGLRQIYYSMNVEVTDKGDVPEGYKVSRKEKRNFPLILESPSPNQTSLYFCASSLRTGYGEKLFFGSGTQLSVL.